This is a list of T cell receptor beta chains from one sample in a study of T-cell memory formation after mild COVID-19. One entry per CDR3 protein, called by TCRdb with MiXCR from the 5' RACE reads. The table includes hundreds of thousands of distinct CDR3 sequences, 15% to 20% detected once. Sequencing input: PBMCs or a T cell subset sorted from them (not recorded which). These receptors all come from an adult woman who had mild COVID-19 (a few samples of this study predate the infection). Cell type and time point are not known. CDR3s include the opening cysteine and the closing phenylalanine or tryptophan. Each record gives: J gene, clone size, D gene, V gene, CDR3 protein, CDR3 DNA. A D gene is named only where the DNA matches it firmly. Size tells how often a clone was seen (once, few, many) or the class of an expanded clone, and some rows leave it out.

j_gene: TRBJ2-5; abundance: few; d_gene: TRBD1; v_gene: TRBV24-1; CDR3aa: CATRRTGRQETQYF; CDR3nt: TGTGCCACCAGGAGGACAGGACGACAAGAGACCCAGTACTTC
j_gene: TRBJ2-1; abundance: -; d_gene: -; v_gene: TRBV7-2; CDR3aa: CASSLERGYNEQFF; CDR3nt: TGTGCCAGCAGCTTAGAACGTGGGTACAATGAGCAGTTCTTC
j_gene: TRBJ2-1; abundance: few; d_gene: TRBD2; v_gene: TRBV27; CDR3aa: CASSLSWSGTRSYNEQFF; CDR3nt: TGTGCCAGCAGTTTATCGTGGTCCGGGACTAGGTCCTACAATGAGCAGTTCTTC
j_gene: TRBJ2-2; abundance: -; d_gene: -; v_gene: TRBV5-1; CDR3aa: CASREYTVNTGELFF; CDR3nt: TGCGCCAGCAGAGAATACACCGTGAACACCGGGGAGCTGTTTTTT
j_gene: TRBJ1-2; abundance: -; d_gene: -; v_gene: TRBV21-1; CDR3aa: CASTPTKGTAKYGYTF; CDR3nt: TGTGCCAGCACCCCGACTAAAGGGACAGCCAAATATGGCTACACCTTC
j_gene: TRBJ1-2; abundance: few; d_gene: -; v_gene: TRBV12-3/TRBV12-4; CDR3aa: CASSPRVWGYTF; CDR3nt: TGTGCCAGCAGCCCTAGGGTGTGGGGCTACACCTTC
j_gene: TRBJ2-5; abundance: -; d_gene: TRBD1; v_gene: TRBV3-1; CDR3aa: CASSSGQNSETQYF; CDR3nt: TGTGCCAGCAGCTCGGGACAGAATAGCGAGACCCAGTACTTC
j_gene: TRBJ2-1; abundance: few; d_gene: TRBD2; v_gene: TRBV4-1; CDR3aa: CASSQGRAGGYNEQFF; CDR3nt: TGCGCCAGCAGCCAAGGTCGAGCGGGGGGGTACAATGAGCAGTTCTTC
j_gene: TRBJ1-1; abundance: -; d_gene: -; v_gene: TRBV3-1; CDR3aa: CASSQLGRRDTEAFF; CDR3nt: TGTGCCAGCAGCCAATTGGGCAGAAGAGACACTGAAGCTTTCTTT
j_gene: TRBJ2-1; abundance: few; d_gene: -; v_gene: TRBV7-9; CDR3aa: CASSSDPGQPLSYNEQFF; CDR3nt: TGTGCCAGCAGCTCCGACCCCGGACAGCCTTTGTCCTACAATGAGCAGTTCTTC
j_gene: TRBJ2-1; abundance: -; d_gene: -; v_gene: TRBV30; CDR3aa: CAWRDRDSYNEQFF; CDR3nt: TGTGCCTGGAGGGACAGAGATTCCTACAATGAGCAGTTCTTC